This T cell receptor beta chain was found in a study of cytomegalovirus exposure and HLA in healthy donors. PCR was performed using 60 Vbeta and 13 Jbeta primers. Here immunoSEQ multiplex PCR was the method, and the copy in TCRdb shows in-frame clones only, minus some. The specimen's table records roughly 84,000 clones. With 4 bases removed from V and 3 bases from J, the gap between germline ends came to 19 bases. This CDR3 has 16 residues. CDR1 GTSNPN and CDR2 SVGIG come from the germline V gene (reference sequence). To note about this clone: No antigen is known for it.

Study-wide findings and caveats: Segments of the TCR beta V type were, in most cases, productive about 87% or about 30% of the time in an earlier analysis. Relative to the roughly 690-donor mean, N-insertions were reportedly fewer in an Asian-associated ancestry cluster in a later analysis. The study labeled around 160 TCR beta chains cytomegalovirus-associated. When the data were analyzed later, several of the most significant clusters appeared to be linked to common viral pathogens.

The sample consisted of PBMCs. The TCR sequence derives from a man aged 45-65 years in good health and CMV-seronegative. The V gene is TRBV30, the J gene TRBJ1-5; no clear D gene. CDR3 residues: CAWILSPITDNQPQHF. The CDR3 DNA follows: TGTGCCTGGATTCTGAGCCCGATTACTGACAATCAGCCCCAGCATTTT.